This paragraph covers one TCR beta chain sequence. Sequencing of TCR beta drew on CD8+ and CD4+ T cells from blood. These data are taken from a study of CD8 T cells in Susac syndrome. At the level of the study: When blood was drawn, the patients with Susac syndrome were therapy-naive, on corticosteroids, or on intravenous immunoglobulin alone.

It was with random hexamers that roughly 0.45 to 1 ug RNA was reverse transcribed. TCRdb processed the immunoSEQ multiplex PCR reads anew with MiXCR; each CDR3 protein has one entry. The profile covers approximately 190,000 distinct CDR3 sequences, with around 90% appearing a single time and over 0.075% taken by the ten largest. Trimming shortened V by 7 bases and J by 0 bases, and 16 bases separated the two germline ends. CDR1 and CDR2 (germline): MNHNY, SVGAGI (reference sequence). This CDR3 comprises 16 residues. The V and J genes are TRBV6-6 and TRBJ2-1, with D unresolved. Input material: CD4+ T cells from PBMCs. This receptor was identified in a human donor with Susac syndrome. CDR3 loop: CASKIRSTSSYNEQFF. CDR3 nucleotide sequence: TGTGCCAGCAAAATCAGGAGTACCAGCTCCTACAATGAGCAGTTCTTC.